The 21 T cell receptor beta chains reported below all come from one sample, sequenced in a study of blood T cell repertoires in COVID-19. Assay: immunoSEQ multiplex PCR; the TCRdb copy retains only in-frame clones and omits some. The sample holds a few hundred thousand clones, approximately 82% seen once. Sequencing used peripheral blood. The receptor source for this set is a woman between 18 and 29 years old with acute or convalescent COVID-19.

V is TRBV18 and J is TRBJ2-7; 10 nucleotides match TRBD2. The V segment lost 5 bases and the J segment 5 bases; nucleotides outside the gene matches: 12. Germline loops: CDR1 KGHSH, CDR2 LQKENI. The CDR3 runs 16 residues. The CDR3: CASSTFTSGNRNEQYF. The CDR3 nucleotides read TGTGCCAGCTCAACCTTCACTAGCGGGAATAGGAACGAGCAGTACTTC.

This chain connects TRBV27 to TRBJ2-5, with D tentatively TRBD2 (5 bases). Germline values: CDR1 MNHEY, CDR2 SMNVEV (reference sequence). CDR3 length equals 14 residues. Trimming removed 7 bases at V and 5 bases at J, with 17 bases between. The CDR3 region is CASKLLEGAETQYF. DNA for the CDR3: TGTGCCAGCAAACTTCTAGAGGGAGCGGAGACCCAGTACTTC.

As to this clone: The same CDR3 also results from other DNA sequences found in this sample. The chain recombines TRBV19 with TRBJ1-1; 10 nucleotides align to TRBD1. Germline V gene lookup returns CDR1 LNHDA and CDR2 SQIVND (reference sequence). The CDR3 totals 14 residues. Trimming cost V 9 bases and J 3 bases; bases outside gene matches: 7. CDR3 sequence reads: CASSRDRGYTEAFF. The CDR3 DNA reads TGTGCCAGCAGTCGGGACAGGGGTTACACTGAAGCTTTCTTT.

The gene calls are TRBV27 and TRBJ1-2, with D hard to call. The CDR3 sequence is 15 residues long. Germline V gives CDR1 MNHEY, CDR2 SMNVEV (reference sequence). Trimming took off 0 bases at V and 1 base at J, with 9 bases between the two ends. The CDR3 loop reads CASSLSVAFNYGYTF. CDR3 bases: TGTGCCAGCAGTTTATCGGTGGCTTTTAACTATGGCTACACCTTC.

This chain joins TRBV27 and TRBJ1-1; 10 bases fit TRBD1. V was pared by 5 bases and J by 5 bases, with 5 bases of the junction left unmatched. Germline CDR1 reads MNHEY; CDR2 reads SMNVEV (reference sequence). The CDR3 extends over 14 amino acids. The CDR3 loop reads CASSQWTGGTEAFF. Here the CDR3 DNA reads TGTGCCAGCAGTCAGTGGACAGGGGGAACTGAAGCTTTCTTT.

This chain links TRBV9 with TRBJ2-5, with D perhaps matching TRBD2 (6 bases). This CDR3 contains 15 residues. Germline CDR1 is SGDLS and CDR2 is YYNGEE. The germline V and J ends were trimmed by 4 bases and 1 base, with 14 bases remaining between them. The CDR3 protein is CASSRDSNSQETQYF. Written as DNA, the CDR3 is TGTGCCAGCAGCCGGGACTCGAACTCCCAAGAGACCCAGTACTTC.

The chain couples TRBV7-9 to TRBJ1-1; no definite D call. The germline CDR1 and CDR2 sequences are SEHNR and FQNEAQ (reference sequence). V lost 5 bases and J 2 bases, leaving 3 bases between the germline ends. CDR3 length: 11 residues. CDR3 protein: CASSTNTEAFF. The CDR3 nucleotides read TGTGCCAGCAGCACTAACACTGAAGCTTTCTTT.

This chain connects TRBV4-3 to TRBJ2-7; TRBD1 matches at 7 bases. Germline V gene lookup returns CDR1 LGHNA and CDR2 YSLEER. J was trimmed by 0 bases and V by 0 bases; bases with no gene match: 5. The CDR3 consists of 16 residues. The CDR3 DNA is TGCGCCAGCAGCCAAGATCAGACAGGGTACTCCTACGAGCAGTACTTC. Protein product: CASSQDQTGYSYEQYF.

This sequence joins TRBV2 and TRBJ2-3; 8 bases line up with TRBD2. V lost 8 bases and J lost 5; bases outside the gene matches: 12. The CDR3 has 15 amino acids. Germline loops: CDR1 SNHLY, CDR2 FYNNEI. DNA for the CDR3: TGTGCCAGCGAAAGTAGCGGGATTCGAGGAGATACGCAGTATTTT. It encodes CASESSGIRGDTQYF.

Written as DNA, the CDR3 is TGTGCCAGCAACTCCCAGGGGAACACTGAAGCTTTCTTT. As protein: CASNSQGNTEAFF. This rearrangement joins TRBV2 to TRBJ1-1; the D gene is possibly TRBD1 (5 bases). CDR3 size: 13 residues. Per the germline V gene, CDR1 is SNHLY and CDR2 is FYNNEI. V was shortened by 7 bases and J by 1 base, with 10 bases between the two germline ends.

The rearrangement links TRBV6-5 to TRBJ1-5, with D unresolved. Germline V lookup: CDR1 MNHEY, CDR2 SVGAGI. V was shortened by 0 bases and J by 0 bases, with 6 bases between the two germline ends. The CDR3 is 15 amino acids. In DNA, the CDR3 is TGTGCCAGCAGTTACTCGGGAGTTAGCAATCAGCCCCAGCATTTT. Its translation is CASSYSGVSNQPQHF.

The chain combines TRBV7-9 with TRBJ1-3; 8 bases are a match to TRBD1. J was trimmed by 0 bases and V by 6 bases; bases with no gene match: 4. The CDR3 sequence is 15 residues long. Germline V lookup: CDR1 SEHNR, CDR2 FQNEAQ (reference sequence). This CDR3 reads CASSPDRVSGNTIYF. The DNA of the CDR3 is TGTGCCAGCAGTCCGGACAGGGTCTCTGGAAACACCATATATTTT.

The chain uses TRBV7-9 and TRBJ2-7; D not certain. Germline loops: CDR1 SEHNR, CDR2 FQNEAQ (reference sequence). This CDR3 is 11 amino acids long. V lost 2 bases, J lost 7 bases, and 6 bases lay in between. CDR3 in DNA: TGTGCCAGCAGCTTATATGTTGAGCAGTACTTC. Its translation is CASSLYVEQYF.

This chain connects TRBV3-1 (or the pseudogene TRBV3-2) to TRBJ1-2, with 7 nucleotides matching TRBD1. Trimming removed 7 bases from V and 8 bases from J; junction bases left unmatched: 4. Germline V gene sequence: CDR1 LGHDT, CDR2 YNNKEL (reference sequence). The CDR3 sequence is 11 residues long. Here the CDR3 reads CASKGAKGYTF. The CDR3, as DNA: TGTGCCAGCAAGGGGGCGAAAGGCTACACCTTC.

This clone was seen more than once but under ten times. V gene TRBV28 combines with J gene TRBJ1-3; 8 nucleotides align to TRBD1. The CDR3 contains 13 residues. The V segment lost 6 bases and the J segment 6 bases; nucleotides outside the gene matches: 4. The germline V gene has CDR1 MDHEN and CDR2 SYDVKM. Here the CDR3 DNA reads TGTGCCAGCAGACAGGGGGTTGAAAACACCATATATTTT. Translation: CASRQGVENTIYF.

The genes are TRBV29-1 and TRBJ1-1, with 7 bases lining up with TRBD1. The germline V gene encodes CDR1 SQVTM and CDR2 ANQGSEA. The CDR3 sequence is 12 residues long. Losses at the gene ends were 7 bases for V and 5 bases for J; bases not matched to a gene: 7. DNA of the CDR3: TGCAGCGGGCACAACAGGGGTACTGAAGCTTTCTTT. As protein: CSGHNRGTEAFF.

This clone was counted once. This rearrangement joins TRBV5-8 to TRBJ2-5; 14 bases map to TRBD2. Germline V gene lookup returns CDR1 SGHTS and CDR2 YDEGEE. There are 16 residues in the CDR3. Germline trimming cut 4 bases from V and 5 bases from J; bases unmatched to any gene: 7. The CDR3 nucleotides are TGTGCCAGCAGCGTGGGACTAGCGGGAGTTGGGGAGACCCAGTACTTC. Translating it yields CASSVGLAGVGETQYF.

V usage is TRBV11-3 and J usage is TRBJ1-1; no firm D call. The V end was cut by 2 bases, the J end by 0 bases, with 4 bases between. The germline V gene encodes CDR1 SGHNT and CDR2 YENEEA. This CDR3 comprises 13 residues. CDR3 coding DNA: TGTGCCAGCAGCTTACAGATGAACACTGAAGCTTTCTTT. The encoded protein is CASSLQMNTEAFF.

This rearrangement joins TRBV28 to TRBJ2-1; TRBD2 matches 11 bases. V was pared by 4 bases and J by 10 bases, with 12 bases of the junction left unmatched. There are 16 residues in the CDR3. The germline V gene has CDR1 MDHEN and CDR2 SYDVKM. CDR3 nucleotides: TGTGCCAGCAGTTCCCTAGCGGGAGGCCAGCTTTGGGAGCAGTTCTTC. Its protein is CASSSLAGGQLWEQFF.

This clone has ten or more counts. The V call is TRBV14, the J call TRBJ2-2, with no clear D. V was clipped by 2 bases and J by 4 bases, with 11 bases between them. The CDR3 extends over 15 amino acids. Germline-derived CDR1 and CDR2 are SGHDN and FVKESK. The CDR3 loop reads CASSQRSSGTGELFF. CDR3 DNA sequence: TGTGCCAGCAGCCAACGGAGTTCTGGCACCGGGGAGCTGTTTTTT.

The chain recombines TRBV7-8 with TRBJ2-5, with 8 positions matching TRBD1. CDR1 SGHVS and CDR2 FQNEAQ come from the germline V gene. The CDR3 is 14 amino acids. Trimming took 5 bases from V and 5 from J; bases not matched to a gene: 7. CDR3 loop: CASSPGTGSETQYF. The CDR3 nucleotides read TGTGCCAGCAGCCCCGGGACAGGCTCGGAGACCCAGTACTTC.